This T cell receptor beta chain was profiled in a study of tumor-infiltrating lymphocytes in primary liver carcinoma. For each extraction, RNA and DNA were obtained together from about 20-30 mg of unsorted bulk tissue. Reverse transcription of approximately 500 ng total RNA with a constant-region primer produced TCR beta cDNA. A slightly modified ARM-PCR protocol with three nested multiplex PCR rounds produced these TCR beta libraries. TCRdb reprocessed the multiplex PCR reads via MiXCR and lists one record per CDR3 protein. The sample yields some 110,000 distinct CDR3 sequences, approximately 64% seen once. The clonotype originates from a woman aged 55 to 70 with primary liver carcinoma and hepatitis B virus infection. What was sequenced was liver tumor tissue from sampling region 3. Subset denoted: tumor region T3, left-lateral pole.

The chain's CDR3 is CASSDLSGKVVNEQFF. The CDR3 DNA reads as TGTGCCAGCAGTGACCTAAGCGGGAAGGTCGTCAATGAGCAGTTCTTC. The chain employs TRBV25-1 and TRBJ2-1; 7 nucleotides agree with TRBD2. CDR1 and CDR2 from the germline V gene are MGHDK and SYGVNS. The CDR3 loop spans 16 amino acids. The V gene end was trimmed by 3 bases and the J gene end by 6 bases; junction bases not matched to a gene: 11.